This T cell receptor beta chain was sequenced for a study of radiotherapy plus CTLA-4 blockade in lung cancer. General study results and limits: TCR clones originating in tumors grew in number in blood after radiotherapy plus ipilimumab.

Profiled with immunoSEQ multiplex PCR; TCRdb holds only in-frame clones, not every one. The repertoire consists of 55,000 to 80,000 clones, with roughly 75% occurring once and the leading ten covering about 6.7%. This CDR3 has 14 residues. CDR1 is LNHDA and CDR2 is SQIVND in the germline V gene (reference sequence). Trimming pared 8 bases from V and 0 bases from J, leaving 11 bases between. Chemo-refractory metastatic non-small-cell lung cancer patients were treated with focal radiation plus CTLA-4 blockade with ipilimumab. Concerning this clone: What it recognizes is unknown.

The gene calls are TRBV19 and TRBJ2-1; unclear D gene. The sequence derives from a human donor with non-small cell lung cancer who had a complete response to radiotherapy plus ipilimumab. The sequencing used peripheral blood, collected from a patient treated with radiotherapy plus ipilimumab. The CDR3 bases are TGTGCCAGTTCCCCGGGCGTCTCCTACAATGAGCAGTTCTTC. The encoded protein is CASSPGVSYNEQFF.